Presented here are 9 T cell receptor beta chains from one specimen sequenced in a study of T cell responses to AZD1222 COVID-19 vaccine. TCRdb's table, derived via immunoSEQ multiplex PCR, lists solely in-frame clones and lacks some. The sample carries 120,000 or so clones, 80% to 95% recorded once. Sequencing used peripheral blood, obtained 28 days after the second dose of the MenACWY control vaccine. These receptors originate from an adult who received the MenACWY meningococcal vaccine as a control.

The chain combines TRBV7-2 with TRBJ1-5, with 8 nucleotides matching TRBD1. The length of the CDR3 is 15 residues. V gave up 5 bases and J gave up 6 bases; unmatched junction bases: 9. The germline CDR1 and CDR2 sequences are SGHTA and FQGNSA. The CDR3: CASSPGQGWGQPQHF. The CDR3 region has the DNA TGTGCCAGCAGCCCAGGACAGGGATGGGGTCAGCCCCAGCATTTT.

V and J are TRBV12-3 or TRBV12-4 and TRBJ2-7, with 7 bases aligning to TRBD1. The CDR3 totals 13 residues. After removal of 10 bases from V and 6 bases from J, the junction contained 12 bases not matched to a gene. CDR3 sequence (DNA): TGTGCCACCGAGACAGGGATTTACTGCGAGCAGTACTTC. Protein sequence: CATETGIYCEQYF.

The rearrangement links TRBV11-2 to TRBJ1-4, with 7 nucleotides matching TRBD1. The V gene end was trimmed by 5 bases and the J gene end by 7 bases; junction bases not matched to a gene: 13. CDR1 is SGHAT, CDR2 FQNNGV, per germline. This CDR3 is built from 16 residues. Written as DNA, the CDR3 is TGTGCCAGCAGCCCCCCTCCGACAGGGAGGGCTGAAAAACTGTTTTTT. It yields the protein CASSPPPTGRAEKLFF.

This chain connects TRBV28 to TRBJ2-1; 10 nucleotides line up with TRBD2. Germline CDR1 MDHEN, CDR2 SYDVKM. The CDR3 spans 14 residues. J gave up 8 bases and V 6 bases, and 7 bases lay outside the gene matches. The CDR3: CASRASGSGHEQFF. CDR3 DNA: TGTGCCAGCAGAGCTAGCGGGAGCGGTCATGAGCAGTTCTTC.

The chain links TRBV18 to TRBJ1-4; D perhaps matches TRBD1 (5 bases). V lost 1 base to trimming and J lost 0 bases, with 18 bases between them. The CDR3 consists of 19 residues. Germline V gives CDR1 KGHSH, CDR2 LQKENI. The CDR3 DNA reads TGTGCCAGCTCACCACGGTTCGGAGGGGCTACAGCAACTAATGAAAAACTGTTTTTT. The encoded protein is CASSPRFGGATATNEKLFF.

The V call is TRBV5-1, the J call TRBJ2-7; 11 nucleotides agree with TRBD2. CDR3 size: 18 residues. Per germline, CDR1 SGHRS and CDR2 YFSETQ. V was pared by 0 bases and J by 0 bases, with 8 bases of the junction left unmatched. The CDR3: CASSLEGSGRASSYEQYF. CDR3 bases: TGCGCCAGCAGCTTGGAGGGTAGCGGGAGGGCGAGCTCCTACGAGCAGTACTTC.

The V and J genes are TRBV7-9 and TRBJ2-1; 9 bases agree with TRBD1. CDR3 length equals 16 residues. V lost 5 bases and J lost 5; bases outside the gene matches: 10. Germline V lookup: CDR1 SEHNR, CDR2 FQNEAQ (reference sequence). The CDR3 region has the DNA TGTGCCAGCAGCGGGGGACAGGGAAAGGCTAACAATGAGCAGTTCTTC. Translation: CASSGGQGKANNEQFF.

This rearrangement joins TRBV18 to TRBJ2-5; the match to TRBD1 covers 9 bases. Germline CDR1 KGHSH, CDR2 LQKENI. The CDR3 is made up of 16 amino acids. V lost 2 bases and J lost 5; bases outside the gene matches: 9. The CDR3 region is CASSPTSGQGRETQYF. The DNA for the CDR3 is TGTGCCAGCTCACCAACATCGGGACAGGGTCGGGAGACCCAGTACTTC.

The genes are TRBV12-3 or TRBV12-4 and TRBJ2-5; D not resolved. The germline V and J ends were trimmed by 5 bases and 5 bases, with 6 bases remaining between them. The CDR3 has 11 amino acids. CDR3 protein: CASSTRETQYF. CDR3 sequence (DNA): TGTGCCAGCAGTACCAGGGAGACCCAGTACTTC.